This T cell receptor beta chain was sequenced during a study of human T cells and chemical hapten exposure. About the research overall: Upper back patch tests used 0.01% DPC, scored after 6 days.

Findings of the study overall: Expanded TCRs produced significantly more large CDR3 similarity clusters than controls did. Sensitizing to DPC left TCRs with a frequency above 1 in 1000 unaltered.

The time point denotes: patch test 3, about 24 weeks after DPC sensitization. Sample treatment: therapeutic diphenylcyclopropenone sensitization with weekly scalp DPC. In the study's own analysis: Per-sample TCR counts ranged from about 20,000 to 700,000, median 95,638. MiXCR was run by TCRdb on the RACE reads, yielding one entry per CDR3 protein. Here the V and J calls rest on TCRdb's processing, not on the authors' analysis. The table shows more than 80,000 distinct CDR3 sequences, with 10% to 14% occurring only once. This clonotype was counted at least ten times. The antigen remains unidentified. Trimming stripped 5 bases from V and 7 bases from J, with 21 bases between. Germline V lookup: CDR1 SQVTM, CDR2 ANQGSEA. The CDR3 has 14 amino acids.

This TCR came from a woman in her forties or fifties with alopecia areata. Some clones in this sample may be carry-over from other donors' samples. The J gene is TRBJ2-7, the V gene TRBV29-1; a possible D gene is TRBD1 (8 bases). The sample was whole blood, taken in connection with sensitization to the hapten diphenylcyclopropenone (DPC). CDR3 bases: TGCAGCGTTTTGGACAGGGAGGGACTTGGGGAGCAGTACTTC. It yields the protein CSVLDREGLGEQYF.